These 30 T cell receptor beta chains were all obtained from the same sample, sequenced in a study of blood T cells in healthy people across ages. Alongside a J-beta primer mix, a sample-barcoded 5' primer served in a second PCR lasting roughly 7 to 11 cycles. Each CDR3 protein gets one entry after TCRdb re-called the 5' RACE reads with MiXCR. The sample holds 450,000 to 700,000 distinct CDR3 sequences, 27% seen once. Sequencing input: blood. The receptor set was obtained from a woman aged 70-85 years in good health.

On this clonotype itself: Germline and junction disagree at one end, which may indicate a read error. The chain carries TRBV7-7 and TRBJ2-7, with TRBD2 matching 7 bases. The CDR3 is 14 residues long. Germline assignment: CDR1 SSHAT and CDR2 FNYEAQ (reference sequence). In nucleotides, the CDR3 is TGTGCTAGCAGCCCTAGGGAGGGTCCCTACGAGCAGTACTTC. It specifies CASSPREGPYEQYF.

J is TRBJ1-2 and V is TRBV6-1; TRBD1 matches 7 bases. CDR1 MNHNS and CDR2 SASEGT come from the germline V gene. The V and J ends lost 5 bases and 0 bases, in that order; junction bases with no gene match: 12. CDR3 size: 17 residues. The CDR3 bases are TGTGCCAGCAGTCTCGAAACAGGGGCCAACTCTAACTATGGCTACACCTTC. Encoded protein: CASSLETGANSNYGYTF.

This clonotype was seen a handful of times. This sequence joins TRBV6-5 and TRBJ2-3; D may correspond to TRBD1 or TRBD2 (5 bases each). Trimming cost V 2 bases and J 9 bases, with 12 bases left between them. Per germline, CDR1 MNHEY and CDR2 SVGAGI. The CDR3 sequence is 13 residues long. The CDR3 nucleotides read TGTGCCAGCAGTTACCCTGGGGGATGGACGCAGTATTTT. Protein: CASSYPGGWTQYF.

This rearrangement joins TRBV7-9 to TRBJ1-4; D gene unclear. Per germline, CDR1 SEHNR and CDR2 FQNEAQ (reference sequence). V gave up 5 bases and J gave up 4 bases, with 14 bases separating them. The CDR3 loop spans 15 amino acids. CDR3 nucleotides: TGTGCCAGCAGCCCCTTCCTCGCTAATAATGAAAAACTGTTTTTT. It is translated as CASSPFLANNEKLFF.

A single count supports this clonotype. The CDR3 sequence: CASSLAYLSTQYF. In DNA form, the CDR3 reads TGCGCCAGCAGCTTGGCCTACCTTTCTACGCAGTATTTT. The rearrangement uses TRBV5-1 and TRBJ2-3; no definite D call. Germline lookup yields CDR1 SGHRS and CDR2 YFSETQ. V was pared by 0 bases and J by 8 bases, with 10 bases between. The CDR3 sequence is 13 residues long. Supplemented by reference TRBV5-1 and TRBJ2-3, the full variable domain reads KAGVTQTPRYLIKTRGQQVTLSCSPISGHRSVSWYQQTPGQGLQFLFEYFSETQRNKGNFPGRFSGRQFSNSRSEMNVSTLELGDSALYLCASSLAYLSTQYFGPGTRLTVL.

This rearrangement joins TRBV6-2 or TRBV6-3 to TRBJ1-5, with 8 bases lining up with TRBD1. After removal of 5 bases from V and 3 bases from J, the junction contained 9 bases not matched to a gene. This CDR3 contains 16 residues. Germline V CDR1 and CDR2: MNHEY, SVGEGT. CDR3 region: CASSPWGQVPNQPQHF. The CDR3 DNA sequence: TGTGCCAGCAGTCCGTGGGGACAGGTCCCCAATCAGCCCCAGCATTTT.

This clonotype was found a few times. This chain connects TRBV29-1 to TRBJ2-7; D is undetermined. V lost 4 bases and J lost 2, with 6 bases in between. Germline V gives CDR1 SQVTM, CDR2 ANQGSEA. The CDR3 covers 11 residues. Here the CDR3 DNA reads TGCAGCGTTGGAGGCCCCTACGAGCAGTACTTC. Its translation: CSVGGPYEQYF.

This clonotype was seen a few times. A much larger clone sits a single nucleotide away, making a read error possible. The V gene is TRBV7-2, the J gene TRBJ2-5, with 13 nucleotides matching TRBD2. V shed 5 bases and J 1 base; nucleotides not matched to a gene: 7. Germline V CDR1 and CDR2: SGHTA, FQGNSA. CDR3 size: 17 residues. CDR3 DNA: TGTGCCAGCAGCCCCAGTAGACTAGCGGGGGGCCAAGAGACCCAGTACTTC. Translated: CASSPSRLAGGQETQYF.

This clonotype was recorded a few times. V is TRBV3-1 and J is TRBJ1-5; D remains ambiguous. Germline lookup yields CDR1 LGHDT and CDR2 YNNKEL (reference sequence). The CDR3 is 14 amino acids. The V gene lost 4 bases and the J gene lost 1 base, with 8 bases spanning the gap. As DNA, the CDR3 is TGTGCCAGCAGCCGGTCCCTGAGCAATCAGCCCCAGCATTTT. It specifies CASSRSLSNQPQHF.

A few counts support this clonotype. The chain uses TRBV6-5 and TRBJ2-3; no clear D gene. Germline V gives CDR1 MNHEY, CDR2 SVGAGI. Between the trimmed V and J ends, which lost 5 bases and 5 bases, there was a span of 11 bases. The CDR3 runs to 13 residues. The CDR3 DNA follows: TGTGCCAGCAGTCAGTCCCCGGGAGATACGCAGTATTTT. It translates to CASSQSPGDTQYF.

This rearrangement joins TRBV6-5 to TRBJ2-3; TRBD2 might be the D (6 bases). The length of the CDR3 is 13 residues. The V end lost 2 bases, the J end lost 5 bases, and 8 bases lay between the germline ends. CDR1 MNHEY and CDR2 SVGAGI come from the germline V gene. CDR3 nucleotide sequence: TGTGCCAGCAGTTACCGGGAGATAGATACGCAGTATTTT. Protein sequence: CASSYREIDTQYF.

This clonotype was observed at least ten times. DNA of the CDR3: TGTGCCACCAGCAGAGATTCCACTAGGAGCCAAGAGACCCAGTACTTC. Its translation: CATSRDSTRSQETQYF. The rearrangement joins TRBV15 to TRBJ2-5; possibly TRBD2 for D (5 bases). Germline loops: CDR1 LNHNV, CDR2 YYDKDF (reference sequence). This CDR3 is 16 amino acids long. Trimming removed 0 bases from V and 1 base from J, with 12 bases in between.

The chain has TRBV5-1 and TRBJ2-4; 8 bases fit TRBD1. Trimming at V came to 4 bases and at J to 8 bases, leaving 5 bases not matched to a gene. CDR3 length equals 13 residues. CDR1 SGHRS and CDR2 YFSETQ come from the germline V gene. The chain's CDR3 is CASSRGQEDIQYF. The DNA for the CDR3 is TGCGCCAGCAGCAGGGGACAGGAGGACATTCAGTACTTC.

This clonotype was seen more than once but under ten times. This chain links TRBV20-1 with TRBJ2-7, with 14 bases matching TRBD2. Germline loops: CDR1 DFQATT, CDR2 SNEGSKA (reference sequence). The CDR3 loop spans 15 amino acids. V dropped 6 bases and J dropped 3; count of bases not matched to a gene: 7. The CDR3 is CSASTGTSGGYEQYF. The DNA of the CDR3 is TGCAGTGCGAGTACCGGGACTAGCGGGGGCTACGAGCAGTACTTC.

The sample holds a few counts of this clonotype. The chain's CDR3 is CASSLSGGTGSMAFF. The CDR3 DNA is TGTGCCAGCAGCTTATCAGGGGGGACAGGGTCTATGGCTTTCTTT. V gene TRBV11-2 combines with J gene TRBJ1-1, with 9 nucleotides matching TRBD1. CDR3 length equals 15 residues. V shed 2 bases, J shed 11 bases, and the junction held 12 bases outside the gene matches. CDR1 and CDR2 from the germline V gene are SGHAT and FQNNGV.

This chain joins TRBV6-5 and TRBJ2-1; 11 bases match TRBD2. The CDR3 totals 16 residues. Germline values: CDR1 MNHEY, CDR2 SVGAGI. V lost 0 bases and J lost 4; bases outside the gene matches: 2. The CDR3 coding sequence is TGTGCCAGCAGTTACTCAACTAGCGGGGGTTACAATGAGCAGTTCTTC. Translated: CASSYSTSGGYNEQFF.

At least ten counts were recorded for this clonotype. The chain links TRBV4-3 to TRBJ2-5; 8 bases are a match to TRBD2. CDR1 and CDR2 (germline): LGHNA, YSLEER. J lost 4 bases, V lost 4 bases, and 11 bases had no gene match. The CDR3 covers 16 residues. The CDR3: CASSLSYGGAGETQYF. CDR3 nucleotides: TGCGCCAGCAGCCTCTCTTACGGGGGGGCCGGAGAGACCCAGTACTTC.

This clonotype was seen a handful of times. This chain joins TRBV4-3 and TRBJ2-5; D gene ambiguous. The DNA matches TRBJ2-1 better at its end, which makes the J call doubtful. The germline V gene encodes CDR1 LGHNA and CDR2 YSLEER. The CDR3 has 16 amino acids. Here the CDR3 DNA reads TGCGCCAGCAGCCAAGGGAACCTCTATCCGGTGGATGAGCAGTTCTTC. Translation: CASSQGNLYPVDEQFF.

The chain recombines TRBV5-4 with TRBJ1-1, with 8 bases aligning to TRBD1. The germline gives CDR1 SGHNT, CDR2 YYREEE (reference sequence). This CDR3 contains 17 residues. The V gene end was trimmed by 4 bases and the J gene end by 1 base; junction bases not matched to a gene: 12. CDR3 region: CASSKDSFTGGNTEAFF. The CDR3 coding sequence is TGTGCCAGCAGCAAGGATAGTTTCACAGGGGGGAACACTGAAGCTTTCTTT.

The chain combines TRBV4-3 with TRBJ2-3; D possibly corresponds to TRBD2 (6 bases). CDR3 length: 17 residues. Germline V CDR1 and CDR2: LGHNA, YSLEER. Trimming took off 0 bases at V and 3 bases at J, with 16 bases between the two ends. Here the CDR3 DNA reads TGCGCCAGCAGCCAAGATCGGGGGAGAAGAAATACAGATACGCAGTATTTT. As protein: CASSQDRGRRNTDTQYF.

A few counts support this clonotype. This chain joins TRBV10-3 and TRBJ1-2, with a tentative D call TRBD1 (6 bases). V lost 2 bases and J lost 8, with 15 bases in between. The CDR3 is 14 residues long. CDR1 and CDR2 (germline): ENHRY, SYGVKD. The CDR3 spells CAISEAGHDKGYTF. The DNA for the CDR3 is TGTGCCATCAGTGAGGCGGGACACGATAAGGGCTACACCTTC.

This chain links TRBV20-1 with TRBJ2-4; possibly TRBD1 for D (6 bases). V was clipped by 6 bases and J by 7 bases, with 16 bases between them. From germline, CDR1 is DFQATT and CDR2 SNEGSKA (reference sequence). The CDR3 sequence is 13 residues long. The CDR3 is CSARATTGNIQYF. CDR3 DNA sequence: TGCAGTGCCAGGGCGACTACAGGGAACATTCAGTACTTC.

This clonotype was picked up many times. The chain couples TRBV6-6 to TRBJ1-2; 9 nucleotides agree with TRBD1. This CDR3 spans 14 amino acids. V gave up 7 bases and J gave up 4 bases; unmatched junction bases: 7. Per the germline V gene, CDR1 is MNHNY and CDR2 is SVGAGI (reference sequence). CDR3 residues: CASIPRDRAYGYTF. Written as DNA, the CDR3 is TGTGCCAGCATACCCCGGGACAGGGCCTATGGCTACACCTTC.

This clonotype was observed at least ten times. The rearrangement uses TRBV20-1 and TRBJ2-1; D gene unclear. The CDR3 runs 13 residues. V was clipped by 3 bases and J by 10 bases, with 16 bases between them. Per germline, CDR1 DFQATT and CDR2 SNEGSKA (reference sequence). The CDR3 region is CSARTFGGSEQFF. The CDR3 region has the DNA TGCAGTGCTAGGACTTTTGGTGGTTCCGAGCAGTTCTTC.

DNA for the CDR3: TGTGCCAGCAGATATTACAATGAGCAGTTCTTC. It translates to CASRYYNEQFF. The rearrangement links TRBV12-3 or TRBV12-4 to TRBJ2-1; no reliable D call. V lost 6 bases, J lost 4 bases, and 4 bases lay in between. The CDR3 consists of 11 residues.

V is TRBV21-1 and J is TRBJ2-7; the table's D call TRBD1 went unverified against the DNA. TRBV21-1 is a listed pseudogene. The CDR3 loop spans 16 amino acids. The CDR3 sequence is CASSGRGTERSYEQYF. The CDR3 nucleotides are TGTGCCAGCAGCGGGCGCGGGACAGAACGTTCCTACGAGCAGTACTTC.

This clonotype was recorded a few times. This sequence joins TRBV7-9 and TRBJ1-6, with 7 bases lining up with TRBD1. This CDR3 is built from 16 residues. Germline loops: CDR1 SEHNR, CDR2 FQNEAQ (reference sequence). Germline trimming cut 5 bases from V and 8 bases from J; bases unmatched to any gene: 12. The CDR3 sequence: CASSPGLQGNDSPLHF. CDR3 nucleotides: TGTGCCAGCAGCCCAGGACTACAGGGGAACGATTCACCCCTCCACTTT. The variable domain in full, with the rest retrieved from reference TRBV7-9 and TRBJ1-6, is DTGVSQNPRHKITKRGQNVTFRCDPISEHNRLYWYRQTLGQGPEFLTYFQNEAQLEKSRLLSDRFSAERPKGSFSTLEIQRTEQGDSAMYLCASSPGLQGNDSPLHFGNGTRLTVT.

The V and J genes are TRBV20-1 and TRBJ2-3; the D is unclear. The CDR3 covers 14 residues. V was cut by 0 bases and J by 6 bases, with 13 bases left in between. Germline V CDR1 and CDR2: DFQATT, SNEGSKA (reference sequence). The CDR3 loop is CSARDHPRVDTQYF. The CDR3 bases are TGCAGTGCTAGAGATCACCCACGAGTCGATACGCAGTATTTT.

This clonotype has only a few counts. This sequence joins TRBV6-5 and TRBJ2-7; 12 bases align to TRBD1. V shed 5 bases, J shed 5 bases, and the junction held 10 bases outside the gene matches. This CDR3 region has 16 residues. Germline V gives CDR1 MNHEY, CDR2 SVGAGI. The CDR3 sequence is CASSLTGTGGLDEQYF. CDR3 nucleotide sequence: TGTGCCAGCAGTCTGACCGGGACAGGGGGCCTCGACGAGCAGTACTTC.

This clonotype has only a few counts. At one boundary the junction diverges from the germline segment, which might be a read error. The rearrangement links TRBV6-5 to TRBJ2-6; TRBD1 might be the D (5 bases). The CDR3 consists of 16 residues. Germline V CDR1 and CDR2: MNHEY, SVGAGI. CDR3 amino acids: CASSYSRVPGANVRTF. CDR3 nucleotides: TGTGCCAGCAGTTACTCAAGGGTCCCTGGGGCCAACGTCCGGACTTTC.